A single sample gave rise to the 19 T cell receptor beta chains below, sequenced in a study of cytomegalovirus exposure and HLA in healthy donors. PCR involved 60 Vbeta and 13 Jbeta primers. The method was immunoSEQ multiplex PCR; TCRdb's version includes in-frame clones alone and lacks a portion of them. This table holds about 200,000 clones, about 70% found once. The specimen was PBMCs. These receptors were taken from a woman aged 25 to 45 in good health and CMV-seronegative.

V is TRBV19 and J is TRBJ1-2; weak D call: TRBD1 (6 bases). CDR3 length equals 15 residues. Trimming removed 6 bases from V and 1 base from J, with 15 bases in between. The germline CDR1 and CDR2 sequences are LNHDA and SQIVND (reference sequence). DNA for the CDR3: TGTGCCAGTAGGAGGACAGCTAAACATAACTATGGCTACACCTTC. It yields the protein CASRRTAKHNYGYTF. The whole variable domain, filled in from reference TRBV19 and TRBJ1-2, reads DGGITQSPKYLFRKEGQNVTLSCEQNLNHDAMYWYRQDPGQGLRLIYYSQIVNDFQKGDIAEGYSVSREKKESFPLTVTSAQKNPTAFYLCASRRTAKHNYGYTFGSGTRLTVV.

This clone came up once. V is TRBV6-5 and J is TRBJ1-2; TRBD1 agrees at 8 bases. The CDR3 length is 14 residues. Germline V CDR1 and CDR2: MNHEY, SVGAGI. Germline trimming cut 7 bases from V and 5 bases from J; bases unmatched to any gene: 9. The CDR3 sequence is CASIGQGARYGYTF. The CDR3 bases are TGTGCCAGCATCGGTCAGGGGGCAAGATATGGCTACACCTTC.

The chain recombines TRBV11-2 with TRBJ2-1, with 7 bases lining up with TRBD2. With V trimmed by 3 bases and J by 5 bases, 4 bases remained unmatched. Germline V CDR1 and CDR2: SGHAT, FQNNGV. The CDR3 contains 14 residues. The CDR3 bases are TGTGCCAGCAGCTTTAGCGGGTACAACAATGAGCAGTTCTTC. Encoded protein: CASSFSGYNNEQFF.

The V call is TRBV7-9, the J call TRBJ1-3, with a possible D match to TRBD1 (6 bases). CDR1 and CDR2 (germline): SEHNR, FQNEAQ (reference sequence). V dropped 2 bases and J dropped 4 bases, with 21 bases sitting between them. This CDR3 has 18 amino acids. CDR3: CASSLRFGQGRGGNTIYF. DNA of the CDR3: TGTGCCAGCAGCTTACGTTTCGGGCAGGGGCGAGGCGGAAACACCATATATTTT. Variable domain in full (rest from reference TRBV7-9 and TRBJ1-3): DTGVSQNPRHKITKRGQNVTFRCDPISEHNRLYWYRQTLGQGPEFLTYFQNEAQLEKSRLLSDRFSAERPKGSFSTLEIQRTEQGDSAMYLCASSLRFGQGRGGNTIYFGEGSWLTVV.

This chain connects TRBV4-1 to TRBJ2-7, with 10 bases fitting TRBD2. J lost 4 bases, V lost 1 base, and 16 bases had no gene match. There are 19 residues in the CDR3. CDR1 is MGHRA, CDR2 YSYEKL, per germline. In DNA form, the CDR3 reads TGCGCCAGCAGCCAAGCCCCGGCTAGCGGGGGCTTCCAACTTTACGAGCAGTACTTC. Translation: CASSQAPASGGFQLYEQYF.

This clone was seen a handful of times. V and J are TRBV7-6 and TRBJ2-3; 8 bases line up with TRBD2. This CDR3 region has 17 residues. Germline assignment: CDR1 SGHVS and CDR2 FNYEAQ. V lost 4 bases, J lost 8 bases, and 17 bases stayed unmatched. The CDR3 sequence: CASSSRVAGTTPGTQYF. The CDR3 DNA sequence: TGTGCCAGCAGCTCGAGGGTAGCGGGAACCACCCCGGGTACGCAGTATTTT.

The sample holds one count of this clone. The rearrangement uses TRBV7-6 and TRBJ1-5; no clear D gene. The CDR3 has 15 residues. The germline CDR1 and CDR2 sequences are SGHVS and FNYEAQ. V was clipped by 1 base and J by 7 bases, with 14 bases between them. The CDR3 protein is CASSLDEGFGQPQHF. CDR3 nucleotides: TGTGCCAGCAGCTTAGATGAGGGATTTGGCCAGCCCCAGCATTTT.

The chain is built from TRBV11-2 and TRBJ2-7; TRBD2 matches at 14 bases. Germline lookup yields CDR1 SGHAT and CDR2 FQNNGV. The length of the CDR3 is 17 residues. V shed 0 bases, J shed 4 bases, and the junction held 5 bases outside the gene matches. CDR3 in DNA: TGTGCCAGCAGCTTAGATCTGACTAGCGGGGGGGAGTACGAGCAGTACTTC. It codes for CASSLDLTSGGEYEQYF.

This clone was seen a handful of times. In nucleotides, the CDR3 is TGTGCCAGCAGTGAGACAGGGGCCGGCGAGCAGTACTTC. Amino acids: CASSETGAGEQYF. The rearrangement joins TRBV6-1 to TRBJ2-7, with 8 bases identical to TRBD1. CDR3 length: 13 residues. V lost 3 bases to trimming and J lost 6 bases; unmatched junction nucleotides: 4. Germline V lookup: CDR1 MNHNS, CDR2 SASEGT.

This chain links TRBV7-3 with TRBJ2-3; no clear D. The length of the CDR3 is 17 residues. CDR1 and CDR2 from the germline V gene are SGHTA and FQGTGA. Between the trimmed V and J ends, which lost 0 bases and 1 base, there was a span of 14 bases. The CDR3 protein is CASSLTGGYEGTDTQYF. In DNA, the CDR3 is TGTGCCAGCAGCTTAACTGGTGGCTACGAGGGCACAGATACGCAGTATTTT.

The V and J genes are TRBV5-4 and TRBJ2-5; D ambiguous. V lost 3 bases to trimming and J lost 5 bases, with 8 bases between them. The germline CDR1 and CDR2 sequences are SGHNT and YYREEE (reference sequence). The CDR3 extends over 12 amino acids. The DNA for the CDR3 is TGTGCCAGCAGCTCCCCCGTGGAGACCCAGTACTTC. Translating it yields CASSSPVETQYF.

V is TRBV11-2 and J is TRBJ2-2; TRBD2 matches 7 bases. This CDR3 region has 15 residues. The junction had 6 bases not matched to a gene; V was cut back by 3 bases and J by 5 bases. Looked up from germline, CDR1 is SGHAT and CDR2 is FQNNGV. This CDR3 reads CASSLGGGWTGELFF. The DNA of the CDR3 is TGTGCCAGCAGCTTGGGCGGGGGTTGGACCGGGGAGCTGTTTTTT.

The CDR3 loop reads CASSLARGGGSYNEQFF. For the CDR3, the DNA is TGTGCCAGCAGCTTAGCGCGAGGCGGGGGGTCCTACAATGAGCAGTTCTTC. The chain couples TRBV7-8 to TRBJ2-1; 8 bases are a match to TRBD2. From germline, CDR1 is SGHVS and CDR2 FQNEAQ. The CDR3 runs 17 residues. V was pared by 0 bases and J by 1 base, with 5 bases of the junction left unmatched.

The chain recombines TRBV7-9 with TRBJ1-2, with D perhaps matching TRBD1 (5 bases). V lost 3 bases and J 6 bases, leaving 11 bases between the germline ends. There are 13 residues in the CDR3. Germline V CDR1 and CDR2: SEHNR, FQNEAQ (reference sequence). The CDR3 loop reads CASSLGGDDGYTF. DNA for the CDR3: TGTGCCAGCAGCTTGGGGGGGGACGATGGCTACACCTTC.

This clone was found a few times. The chain recombines TRBV25-1 with TRBJ1-4; no reliable D call. Germline lookup yields CDR1 MGHDK and CDR2 SYGVNS. The CDR3 loop spans 15 amino acids. Between the trimmed V and J ends, which lost 2 bases and 3 bases, there was a span of 10 bases. CDR3 nucleotides: TGTGCCAGCAGTGAAATGGGAGGGTCTAATGAAAAACTGTTTTTT. Its translation: CASSEMGGSNEKLFF.

This clone was seen a few times. This chain connects TRBV4-1 to TRBJ1-2; no clear D. Germline CDR1 reads MGHRA; CDR2 reads YSYEKL. The CDR3 is 18 residues long. Between the trimmed V and J ends, which lost 0 bases and 4 bases, there was a span of 21 bases. CDR3 sequence: CASSQDTPQLIPIYGYTF. The CDR3 bases are TGCGCCAGCAGCCAAGATACCCCCCAGTTAATACCGATCTATGGCTACACCTTC.

There are a few counts of this clone. The CDR3 bases are TGCGCCAGCAGCTTGGGAGGGACTAGCGCTCCCGAGACCCAGTACTTC. Translation gives CASSLGGTSAPETQYF. The chain has TRBV5-1 and TRBJ2-5; TRBD2 matches at 10 bases. Germline CDR1 SGHRS, CDR2 YFSETQ. With 0 bases clipped from V and 5 bases from J, the junction kept 7 bases outside the gene matches. The length of the CDR3 is 16 residues.

V usage is TRBV2 and J usage is TRBJ2-7, with a possible D match to TRBD1 (5 bases). Trimming left V 5 bases short and J 2 bases short, with 13 bases between. The germline V gene encodes CDR1 SNHLY and CDR2 FYNNEI. The CDR3 is made up of 14 amino acids. CDR3 region: CASSQGTMTYEQYF. CDR3 bases: TGTGCCAGCAGTCAGGGAACCATGACCTACGAGCAGTACTTC.

About this clone: One end of the junction does not line up with germline, which may come from a read error. The chain employs TRBV27 and TRBJ2-7, with 7 nucleotides matching TRBD1. Germline V gene sequence: CDR1 MNHEY, CDR2 SMNVEV (reference sequence). The CDR3 loop spans 16 amino acids. DNA of the CDR3: TGTGCCAGCAGTTTATCAGGGGGCTATATGATCTACGGGCAGTACTTC. Translation gives CASSLSGGYMIYGQYF.